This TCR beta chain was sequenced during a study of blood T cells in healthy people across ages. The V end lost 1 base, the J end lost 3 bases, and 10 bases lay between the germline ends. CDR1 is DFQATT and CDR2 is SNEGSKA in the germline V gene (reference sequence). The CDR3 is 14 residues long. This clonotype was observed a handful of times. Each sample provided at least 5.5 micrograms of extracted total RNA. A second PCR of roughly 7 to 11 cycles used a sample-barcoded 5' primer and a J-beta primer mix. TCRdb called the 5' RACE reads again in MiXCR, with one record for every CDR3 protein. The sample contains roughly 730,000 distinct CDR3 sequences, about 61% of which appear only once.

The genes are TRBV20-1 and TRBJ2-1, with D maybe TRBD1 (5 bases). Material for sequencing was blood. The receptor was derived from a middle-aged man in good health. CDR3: CSARGLGDYNEQFF. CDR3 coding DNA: TGCAGTGCTAGAGGCCTAGGGGACTACAATGAGCAGTTCTTC.